This passage covers 28 T cell receptor beta chains from one sample sequenced in a study of cytomegalovirus exposure and HLA in healthy donors (dated by TCRdb to 2017 to 2019). The protocol used for the library was the immunoSEQ multiplex PCR assay. The multiplex PCR relied on a mix of 60 forward primers for TCR Vbeta segments and 13 reverse primers for TCR Jbeta segments. TCRdb retrieved this table from immuneACCESS and kept in-frame rearrangements only. Not all clones are present; in checked studies, unresolved V genes account for under half, and no reason is known for the remainder. For this sample the table gives around 150,000 clones, of which roughly 72% were detected only once. The ten largest clones represent approximately 6.9% of the sample. Specimen: PBMCs. The source is a man in his forties in good health and CMV-seropositive.

This chain joins TRBV11-2 and TRBJ2-7, with 7 bases lining up with TRBD1. The germline V gene encodes CDR1 SGHAT and CDR2 FQNNGV. This CDR3 comprises 15 residues. The J segment lost 3 bases and the V segment lost 4 bases, leaving 9 bases of the junction unmatched. The CDR3 sequence is CASSSQGRMGYEQYF. CDR3 DNA sequence: TGTGCCAGCAGCTCACAGGGGCGGATGGGCTACGAGCAGTACTTC.

The chain couples TRBV5-1 to TRBJ2-1; 9 bases fit TRBD1. Germline trimming cut 1 base from V and 5 bases from J; bases unmatched to any gene: 7. From germline, CDR1 is SGHRS and CDR2 YFSETQ. The CDR3 is made up of 16 amino acids. The CDR3 region is CASSLLAGQGDNEQFF. For the CDR3, the DNA is TGCGCCAGCAGCTTGTTGGCGGGACAGGGTGACAATGAGCAGTTCTTC.

This clone was observed many times. This chain uses TRBV9 with TRBJ2-1; weak D call: TRBD2 (5 bases). Trimming took off 2 bases at V and 7 bases at J, with 13 bases between the two ends. The CDR3 is 14 residues long. Germline lookup yields CDR1 SGDLS and CDR2 YYNGEE. This CDR3 reads CASSVLSGGNEQFF. CDR3 nucleotides: TGTGCCAGCAGCGTCCTCAGCGGAGGTAATGAGCAGTTCTTC.

The chain carries TRBV7-2 and TRBJ2-1; the match to TRBD2 covers 10 bases. Per germline, CDR1 SGHTA and CDR2 FQGNSA. This CDR3 region has 15 residues. Trimming at V came to 4 bases and at J to 5 bases, leaving 5 bases not matched to a gene. The CDR3 region is CASSWKRGGNNEQFF. For the CDR3, the DNA is TGTGCCAGCAGCTGGAAGCGGGGGGGGAACAATGAGCAGTTCTTC. Variable domain in full (rest from reference TRBV7-2 and TRBJ2-1): GAGVSQSPSNKVTEKGKDVELRCDPISGHTALYWYRQSLGQGLEFLIYFQGNSAPDKSGLPSDRFSAERTGGSVSTLTIQRTQQEDSAVYLCASSWKRGGNNEQFFGPGTRLTVL.

The chain combines TRBV15 with TRBJ2-1; 15 bases map to TRBD2. Germline-derived CDR1 and CDR2 are LNHNV and YYDKDF (reference sequence). The V gene end was trimmed by 0 bases and the J gene end by 0 bases; junction bases not matched to a gene: 9. The CDR3 covers 21 residues. The CDR3 sequence is CATSRDIWTSGGASSYNEQFF. DNA for the CDR3: TGTGCCACCAGCAGAGATATTTGGACTAGCGGGGGGGCTAGCTCCTACAATGAGCAGTTCTTC.

The V call is TRBV2, the J call TRBJ1-3; no clear D. V lost 2 bases to trimming and J lost 3 bases, with 2 bases between them. Germline V gives CDR1 SNHLY, CDR2 FYNNEI. The CDR3 has 12 amino acids. The CDR3 loop reads CASSEHGNTIYF. Here the CDR3 DNA reads TGTGCCAGCAGTGAACATGGAAACACCATATATTTT.

The DNA of the CDR3 is TGTGCCAGTAGTCGAAAAAGGAAAGGGGGAAAGGAGGACGGGGAGCTGTTTTTT. It specifies CASSRKRKGGKEDGELFF. The chain employs TRBV19 and TRBJ2-2; a weak D match, TRBD1 (6 bases). The CDR3 runs to 18 residues. Germline assignment: CDR1 LNHDA and CDR2 SQIVND (reference sequence). Trimming stripped 5 bases from V and 7 bases from J, with 26 bases between.

The V call is TRBV12-5, the J call TRBJ1-1; perhaps TRBD1 as D (6 bases). This CDR3 is 15 amino acids long. V dropped 2 bases and J dropped 2 bases, with 12 bases sitting between them. CDR1 LGHNT and CDR2 FRNRAP come from the germline V gene. CDR3: CASGLRQGLNTEAFF. The CDR3 bases are TGTGCTAGTGGTTTGAGGCAGGGGTTAAACACTGAAGCTTTCTTT.

In its sample, this clone was seen many times. This sequence joins TRBV18 and TRBJ1-3; TRBD1 matches 7 bases. J was trimmed by 2 bases and V by 2 bases; bases with no gene match: 3. The germline CDR1 and CDR2 sequences are KGHSH and LQKENI. The CDR3 spans 15 residues. In DNA, the CDR3 is TGTGCCAGCTCACCAGGAACAGGGGCTGGAAACACCATATATTTT. Encoded protein: CASSPGTGAGNTIYF.

This chain uses TRBV2 with TRBJ1-2; the match to TRBD1 covers 9 bases. The germline V gene has CDR1 SNHLY and CDR2 FYNNEI. CDR3 length: 16 residues. With V trimmed by 9 bases and J by 3 bases, 14 bases remained unmatched. The CDR3 sequence: CARWDREMEEDYGYTF. CDR3 nucleotide sequence: TGTGCCAGGTGGGACAGGGAAATGGAAGAGGACTATGGCTACACCTTC.

The genes are TRBV5-1 and TRBJ2-5; tentative D call: TRBD2 (6 bases). This CDR3 is 13 amino acids long. Trimming pared 2 bases from V and 5 bases from J, leaving 10 bases between. Germline CDR1 is SGHRS and CDR2 is YFSETQ. In nucleotides, the CDR3 is TGCGCCAGCAGCTTATTGGAGGGGGAGACCCAGTACTTC. It is translated as CASSLLEGETQYF.

The chain employs TRBV6-1 and TRBJ1-1; 7 nucleotides match TRBD1. Germline lookup yields CDR1 MNHNS and CDR2 SASEGT. CDR3 length: 14 residues. After removal of 3 bases from V and 6 bases from J, the junction contained 7 bases not matched to a gene. In DNA, the CDR3 is TGTGCCAGCAGTGAGAGAACAGGGGTCTCTGAAGCTTTCTTT. As protein: CASSERTGVSEAFF.

The chain couples TRBV19 to TRBJ1-2; tentative D call: TRBD1 (5 bases). The CDR3 is 15 residues long. V lost 5 bases to trimming and J lost 2 bases, with 15 bases between them. Germline V lookup: CDR1 LNHDA, CDR2 SQIVND (reference sequence). For the CDR3, the DNA is TGTGCCAGTAGTGGTCGACAGAGCCAAAACTATGGCTACACCTTC. The encoded protein is CASSGRQSQNYGYTF.

The chain combines TRBV7-9 with TRBJ1-4; no clear D. The CDR3 runs to 13 residues. The germline CDR1 and CDR2 sequences are SEHNR and FQNEAQ (reference sequence). The V end was cut by 4 bases, the J end by 8 bases, with 11 bases between. In nucleotides, the CDR3 is TGTGCCAGCAGCTCGGCGGCGGGCGAAAAACTGTTTTTT. Residues: CASSSAAGEKLFF.

This clone was detected a few times. The chain couples TRBV7-9 to TRBJ2-7; 8 bases line up with TRBD1. The J segment lost 5 bases and the V segment lost 5 bases, leaving 11 bases of the junction unmatched. The CDR3 runs 15 residues. Germline V gene lookup returns CDR1 SEHNR and CDR2 FQNEAQ (reference sequence). CDR3 sequence reads: CASSPPDRGFHEQYF. The CDR3 DNA follows: TGTGCCAGCAGCCCTCCCGACAGGGGTTTCCACGAGCAGTACTTC.

CDR3 DNA: TGTGCCAGCAGCACAGGGCCAACTAATGAAAAACTGTTTTTT. Amino acid sequence: CASSTGPTNEKLFF. This chain joins TRBV7-2 and TRBJ1-4; tentative D call: TRBD1 (6 bases). The germline gives CDR1 SGHTA, CDR2 FQGNSA. CDR3 length: 14 residues. The ends were cut back, 5 bases at V and 0 bases at J, with 7 bases in the middle.

A word on this clone: The junction does not match germline at one end; this may be a read error. The same CDR3 also results from other DNA sequences found in this sample. The chain employs TRBV4-1 and TRBJ2-1, with TRBD2 identical over 10 bases. Germline V gene data show CDR1 as MGHRA and CDR2 as YSYEKL. The CDR3 extends over 15 amino acids. The CDR3 nucleotides are TGTGCCAGCAGCCAAGAGCGGGGGGGCTACAATGAGCAGTTCTTC. It translates to CASSQERGGYNEQFF.

This chain links TRBV7-2 with TRBJ2-5, with TRBD1 matching over 9 bases. V dropped 5 bases and J dropped 2; count of bases not matched to a gene: 9. Germline V gene lookup returns CDR1 SGHTA and CDR2 FQGNSA. This CDR3 has 16 amino acids. In DNA form, the CDR3 reads TGTGCCAGCAGCATTCTACAGGGGGCGGCTCAAGAGACCCAGTACTTC. Translating it yields CASSILQGAAQETQYF. Drawing the rest from reference TRBV7-2 and TRBJ2-5, the complete variable domain is GAGVSQSPSNKVTEKGKDVELRCDPISGHTALYWYRQSLGQGLEFLIYFQGNSAPDKSGLPSDRFSAERTGGSVSTLTIQRTQQEDSAVYLCASSILQGAAQETQYFGPGTRLLVL.

The chain uses TRBV6-5 and TRBJ2-3, with 9 bases fitting TRBD1. Germline V gene data show CDR1 as MNHEY and CDR2 as SVGAGI. The CDR3 sequence is 14 residues long. J gave up 6 bases and V 5 bases, and 6 bases lay outside the gene matches. The CDR3 is CASSRTGGADTQYF. CDR3 bases: TGTGCCAGCAGTCGAACAGGGGGCGCGGATACGCAGTATTTT.

The chain couples TRBV19 to TRBJ2-1, with 8 bases identical to TRBD1. Germline CDR1 is LNHDA and CDR2 is SQIVND (reference sequence). With 2 bases clipped from V and 8 bases from J, the junction kept 8 bases outside the gene matches. The CDR3 is 15 residues long. The CDR3 protein is CASSITGTGRDEQFF. In nucleotides, the CDR3 is TGTGCCAGTAGTATAACCGGGACAGGAAGGGATGAGCAGTTCTTC.

This chain connects TRBV19 to TRBJ1-1, with no clear D. Trimming shortened V by 4 bases and J by 0 bases, and 9 bases separated the two germline ends. The CDR3 is 14 amino acids. Per germline, CDR1 LNHDA and CDR2 SQIVND (reference sequence). CDR3 sequence: CASSTDRVNTEAFF. The CDR3 DNA reads TGTGCCAGTAGTACAGACCGGGTGAACACTGAAGCTTTCTTT.

The chain recombines TRBV10-3 with TRBJ2-7, with 13 bases identical to TRBD2. The J segment lost 4 bases and the V segment lost 6 bases, leaving 15 bases of the junction unmatched. The V gene's germline CDR1 is ENHRY and CDR2 SYGVKD. The CDR3 consists of 18 residues. CDR3 sequence: CAISRGLAGEPLLYEQYF. Here the CDR3 DNA reads TGTGCCATCAGCCGAGGACTAGCGGGGGAGCCATTACTTTACGAGCAGTACTTC.

In this sample, this clone turned up many times. The chain uses TRBV6-6 and TRBJ2-7; TRBD1 agrees at 7 bases. Germline CDR1 is MNHNY and CDR2 is SVGAGI (reference sequence). Trimming at V came to 5 bases and at J to 2 bases, leaving 3 bases not matched to a gene. This CDR3 spans 13 amino acids. CDR3 bases: TGTGCCAGCAGTCGGGACAGTACCTACGAGCAGTACTTC. Its translation: CASSRDSTYEQYF.

This rearrangement joins TRBV28 to TRBJ1-5; possibly TRBD1 for D (5 bases). Germline values: CDR1 MDHEN, CDR2 SYDVKM. The V gene lost 7 bases and the J gene lost 4 bases, with 14 bases spanning the gap. This CDR3 region has 14 residues. CDR3 bases: TGTGCCAGCAATTCCGGACACCGAAATCAGCCCCAGCATTTT. It codes for CASNSGHRNQPQHF.

This clone has only one observation. V is TRBV5-4 and J is TRBJ2-5; 7 bases agree with TRBD2. The CDR3 has 13 amino acids. J lost 2 bases, V lost 5 bases, and 3 bases had no gene match. Germline V gives CDR1 SGHNT, CDR2 YYREEE (reference sequence). The CDR3 here is CASSSGGQETQYF. In nucleotides, the CDR3 is TGTGCCAGCAGTTCCGGGGGGCAAGAGACCCAGTACTTC.

The V call is TRBV9, the J call TRBJ2-2; 16 nucleotides match TRBD2. The CDR3 loop spans 16 amino acids. From germline, CDR1 is SGDLS and CDR2 YYNGEE. With 3 bases clipped from V and 8 bases from J, the junction kept 4 bases outside the gene matches. CDR3 residues: CASSAGLAGGMGELFF. The CDR3 DNA follows: TGTGCCAGCAGCGCGGGACTAGCGGGGGGGATGGGGGAGCTGTTTTTT.

The chain carries TRBV5-4 and TRBJ2-5, with D possibly being TRBD2 (7 bases). Trimming left V 4 bases short and J 5 bases short, with 15 bases between. Germline V gene data show CDR1 as SGHNT and CDR2 as YYREEE (reference sequence). The CDR3 spans 14 residues. As DNA, the CDR3 is TGTGCCAGCAGCCCCGTCGGGGGGCACGAGACCCAGTACTTC. Protein product: CASSPVGGHETQYF.

This clone occurred a few times. The chain is built from TRBV19 and TRBJ1-3; D is undetermined. Germline V gene sequence: CDR1 LNHDA, CDR2 SQIVND (reference sequence). Trimming removed 3 bases from V and 2 bases from J, with 5 bases in between. This CDR3 comprises 13 residues. This chain's CDR3 is CASSILAGNTIYF. In DNA, the CDR3 is TGTGCCAGTAGTATTCTCGCTGGAAACACCATATATTTT.